This T cell receptor beta chain originates from a study of blood T cell repertoires in COVID-19. This CDR3 has 13 residues. The germline gives CDR1 SEHNR, CDR2 FQNEAQ (reference sequence). V gave up 10 bases and J gave up 0 bases, with 10 bases separating them. As processed by the authors: Counts of nucleated cells, estimated from reference gene primer amplification, were obtained. Clones were read by immunoSEQ multiplex PCR, and TCRdb kept only the in-frame ones, dropping some. V, J and clone size are those of that table, while D and trimming were read from the DNA. Here the sample spans 200,000 to 250,000 clones, approximately 84% being singletons.

V and J are TRBV7-9 and TRBJ1-5; D gene uncertain. The source of this sequence is a man in his forties or fifties who had recovered from COVID-19. Material: PBMCs or T cells enriched from blood (not recorded which). CDR3 in DNA: TGTGCCACCGGTAGCACTAGCAATCAGCCCCAGCATTTT. This gives the protein CATGSTSNQPQHF.